These 25 T cell receptor beta chains were all obtained from the same sample, sequenced in a study of blood T cell repertoires in COVID-19. TCRdb keeps only in-frame clones here, not all; method: immunoSEQ multiplex PCR. The top ten clones hold 2% to 2.5% of a sample with 250,000 to 300,000 clones, around 90% of them seen once. Material for sequencing was PBMCs or T cells enriched from blood (not recorded which). The source of these receptors is a woman in her 40s with acute COVID-19.

The rearrangement links TRBV18 to TRBJ1-2; 10 bases are a match to TRBD1. V dropped 3 bases and J dropped 6; count of bases not matched to a gene: 7. CDR1 and CDR2 (germline): KGHSH, LQKENI. This CDR3 is 15 amino acids long. As DNA, the CDR3 is TGTGCCAGCTCACCGAACTCCGGGACAGGGGATGGCTACACCTTC. Residues: CASSPNSGTGDGYTF.

As regards this clone: Compared with germline, one end of the junction differs, possibly owing to a read error. The rearrangement uses TRBV7-2 and TRBJ2-5, with D perhaps matching TRBD2 (5 bases). Germline values: CDR1 SGHTA, CDR2 FQGNSA. This CDR3 has 14 residues. CDR3 sequence (DNA): TGTGCCAGCAGCTTACAGGCGGGTCAGGTTGTAAGCGACTTC. Protein product: CASSLQAGQVVSDF.

The chain recombines TRBV2 with TRBJ1-2; 7 nucleotides line up with TRBD1. The V gene end was trimmed by 2 bases and the J gene end by 7 bases; junction bases not matched to a gene: 10. Germline V lookup: CDR1 SNHLY, CDR2 FYNNEI. The CDR3 contains 15 residues. DNA of the CDR3: TGTGCCAGCAGTGAATACAGGGGAGGTAGGGTTGGCTACACCTTC. Translation gives CASSEYRGGRVGYTF.

To note about this clone: Other DNA sequences in the sample encode the same CDR3. The genes are TRBV24-1 and TRBJ1-2; the match to TRBD1 covers 8 bases. The CDR3 contains 14 residues. Germline-derived CDR1 and CDR2 are KGHDR and SFDVKD. V was clipped by 4 bases and J by 4 bases; unmatched bases: 4. CDR3 sequence reads: CATSDPGTGYGYTF. In nucleotides, the CDR3 is TGTGCCACCAGTGACCCCGGGACAGGCTATGGCTACACCTTC.

The chain employs TRBV5-1 and TRBJ1-5; TRBD1 matches 9 bases. Trimming cost V 2 bases and J 3 bases; bases outside gene matches: 3. The germline gives CDR1 SGHRS, CDR2 YFSETQ. The CDR3 covers 15 residues. The CDR3 reads CASSLTGGPNQPQHF. The CDR3 DNA sequence: TGCGCCAGCAGCTTAACAGGGGGCCCCAATCAGCCCCAGCATTTT.

This rearrangement joins TRBV28 to TRBJ2-7, with unresolved D. Per the germline V gene, CDR1 is MDHEN and CDR2 is SYDVKM. The CDR3 has 16 residues. Between the trimmed V and J ends, which lost 1 base and 0 bases, there was a span of 13 bases. The CDR3 reads CASSLSATELSYEQYF. Here the CDR3 DNA reads TGTGCCAGCAGTTTATCCGCAACAGAGCTCTCCTACGAGCAGTACTTC.

The CDR3 DNA is TGTGCCAGCAGCCAAGTGGCAGGGAGGAATTCACCCCTCCACTTT. This encodes CASSQVAGRNSPLHF. The chain combines TRBV3-1 (or the pseudogene TRBV3-2) with TRBJ1-6; possibly TRBD1 for D (5 bases). Looked up from germline, CDR1 is LGHDT and CDR2 is YNNKEL (reference sequence). The CDR3 contains 15 residues. Trimming left V 1 base short and J 7 bases short, with 11 bases between.

The chain has TRBV5-5 and TRBJ2-3; weak D call: TRBD1 (6 bases). Trimming removed 0 bases at V and 0 bases at J, with 14 bases between. CDR3 size: 17 residues. Germline values: CDR1 SGHKS, CDR2 YYEKEE (reference sequence). The CDR3 spells CASSLGAGTSSTDTQYF. Here the CDR3 DNA reads TGTGCCAGCAGCTTGGGAGCCGGGACATCTAGCACAGATACGCAGTATTTT.

In DNA form, the CDR3 reads TGTGCCAGCTCACCACCGTCATGGCGGGAGCTCACCGGGGAGCTGTTTTTT. This sequence encodes CASSPPSWRELTGELFF. V is TRBV18 and J is TRBJ2-2, with TRBD2 matching 7 bases. In germline, CDR1 is KGHSH, CDR2 LQKENI. The CDR3 loop spans 17 amino acids. V lost 0 bases and J lost 4; bases outside the gene matches: 8.

This rearrangement joins TRBV11-3 to TRBJ2-1; TRBD2 matches at 8 bases. From germline, CDR1 is SGHNT and CDR2 YENEEA. The CDR3 spans 15 residues. V was clipped by 5 bases and J by 10 bases; unmatched bases: 13. The CDR3 protein is CASSPRSGSRNEQFF. The CDR3 bases are TGTGCCAGCAGCCCAAGGAGCGGGAGCCGGAACGAGCAGTTCTTC. The full variable domain, completed using reference TRBV11-3 and TRBJ2-1, is EAGVVQSPRYKIIEKKQPVAFWCNPISGHNTLYWYLQNLGQGPELLIRYENEEAVDDSQLPKDRFSAERLKGVDSTLKIQPAELGDSAVYLCASSPRSGSRNEQFFGPGTRLTVL.

The genes are TRBV5-1 and TRBJ2-3; no firm D call. The ends were cut back, 0 bases at V and 0 bases at J, with 8 bases in the middle. Per germline, CDR1 SGHRS and CDR2 YFSETQ. This CDR3 region has 15 residues. CDR3 sequence (DNA): TGCGCCAGCAGCTTGGCCGTCCGGAGCACAGATACGCAGTATTTT. Its translation: CASSLAVRSTDTQYF.

The chain is built from TRBV28 and TRBJ1-1; TRBD1 aligns across 8 bases. Germline assignment: CDR1 MDHEN and CDR2 SYDVKM. Trimming removed 6 bases from V and 0 bases from J; junction bases left unmatched: 3. The CDR3 covers 14 residues. CDR3 DNA sequence: TGTGCCAGCAGCCCGACAGGGGTGAACACTGAAGCTTTCTTT. Translating gives CASSPTGVNTEAFF.

The rearrangement links TRBV7-2 to TRBJ2-7; 7 nucleotides agree with TRBD2. Losses at the gene ends were 1 base for V and 6 bases for J; bases not matched to a gene: 9. The CDR3 consists of 15 residues. CDR1 SGHTA and CDR2 FQGNSA come from the germline V gene. CDR3 DNA sequence: TGTGCCAGCAGCTTAGAAACTAGCGTCGTGGGCGAGCAGTACTTC. Amino acid sequence: CASSLETSVVGEQYF.

The CDR3, as DNA: TGTGCCAGCACCCCAAAGGGGGTGGGTTATGGCTACACCTTC. It codes for CASTPKGVGYGYTF. The V and J genes are TRBV7-9 and TRBJ1-2; tentatively, D is TRBD1 (6 bases). The germline CDR1 and CDR2 sequences are SEHNR and FQNEAQ (reference sequence). Trimming shortened V by 7 bases and J by 5 bases, and 17 bases separated the two germline ends. The CDR3 runs 14 residues.

The rearrangement links TRBV5-1 to TRBJ2-5; D unresolved. Germline V gives CDR1 SGHRS, CDR2 YFSETQ. V lost 4 bases and J lost 0, with 4 bases in between. CDR3 size: 12 residues. The CDR3 reads CASSVDQETQYF. In nucleotides, the CDR3 is TGCGCCAGCAGCGTAGACCAAGAGACCCAGTACTTC.

The chain carries TRBV7-9 and TRBJ2-7; D ambiguous. CDR3 length: 13 amino acids. Germline values: CDR1 SEHNR, CDR2 FQNEAQ (reference sequence). Trimming removed 1 base from V and 5 bases from J, with 9 bases in between. This CDR3 reads CASSLGFADEQYF. The CDR3 bases are TGTGCCAGCAGCTTAGGGTTTGCGGACGAGCAGTACTTC.

The CDR3 spells CASSPQGPALREQYF. In nucleotides, the CDR3 is TGTGCCAGCAGCCCCCAGGGGCCTGCCCTACGCGAGCAGTACTTC. The V call is TRBV6-5, the J call TRBJ2-7; D possibly corresponds to TRBD1 (6 bases). Germline V gives CDR1 MNHEY, CDR2 SVGAGI. V lost 6 bases and J lost 6, with 21 bases in between. There are 15 residues in the CDR3.

The chain recombines TRBV28 with TRBJ2-7, with 9 bases lining up with TRBD1. V lost 9 bases and J lost 4; bases outside the gene matches: 16. The CDR3 has 16 residues. In germline, CDR1 is MDHEN, CDR2 SYDVKM. This CDR3 is CASSRDRAPLGYEQYF. The CDR3 bases are TGTGCCAGTTCCCGGGACAGGGCCCCTTTGGGGTACGAGCAGTACTTC.

The chain uses TRBV5-4 and TRBJ2-2; 10 nucleotides align to TRBD1. V trimming: 3 bases; J trimming: 6 bases; junction bases outside the gene matches: 5. Germline CDR1 is SGHNT and CDR2 is YYREEE (reference sequence). This CDR3 is 15 amino acids long. This CDR3 is CASSSLTGGSGELFF. Written as DNA, the CDR3 is TGTGCCAGCAGCTCCCTGACAGGGGGCTCCGGGGAGCTGTTTTTT.

The CDR3 nucleotides read TGTGCCAGCAGCCGAGGGACAGGTTACAATGAGCAGTTCTTC. Protein product: CASSRGTGYNEQFF. V is TRBV7-7 and J is TRBJ2-1; 8 positions match TRBD1. J gave up 4 bases and V 5 bases, and 4 bases lay outside the gene matches. Germline loops: CDR1 SSHAT, CDR2 FNYEAQ (reference sequence). This CDR3 contains 14 residues. The full variable domain, rest sourced from reference TRBV7-7 and TRBJ2-1, is GAGVSQSPRYKVTKRGQDVTLRCDPISSHATLYWYQQALGQGPEFLTYFNYEAQPDKSGLPSDRFSAERPEGSISTLTIQRTEQRDSAMYRCASSRGTGYNEQFFGPGTRLTVL.

This clone occurred a few times. CDR3 sequence reads: CAWSLQGGEQYF. The DNA of the CDR3 is TGTGCCTGGAGCCTCCAGGGTGGAGAGCAGTACTTC. The V and J genes are TRBV30 and TRBJ2-7; the D gene is possibly TRBD1 (5 bases). V lost 3 bases and J lost 7, with 13 bases in between. This CDR3 spans 12 amino acids. Germline loops: CDR1 GTSNPN, CDR2 SVGIG (reference sequence).

The rearrangement joins TRBV7-9 to TRBJ2-1; D perhaps matches TRBD2 (6 bases). CDR1 and CDR2 (germline): SEHNR, FQNEAQ (reference sequence). Trimming cost V 8 bases and J 7 bases, with 21 bases left between them. There are 15 residues in the CDR3. The CDR3 sequence: CASGVAGLNVNEQFF. In DNA, the CDR3 is TGTGCCAGCGGGGTGGCGGGGCTCAATGTGAATGAGCAGTTCTTC.

This rearrangement joins TRBV7-2 to TRBJ2-7, with 8 positions matching TRBD2. CDR3 size: 15 residues. The trim removed 6 bases at V and 3 bases at J, leaving 10 bases unmatched. From germline, CDR1 is SGHTA and CDR2 FQGNSA. CDR3 in amino acids: CASRPLAGPYYEQYF. The CDR3, as DNA: TGTGCCAGCAGACCCTTAGCGGGACCCTACTACGAGCAGTACTTC.

The chain has TRBV5-1 and TRBJ1-2; no reliable D call. The V and J ends lost 2 bases and 2 bases respectively, with 7 bases between them. Germline-derived CDR1 and CDR2 are SGHRS and YFSETQ. This CDR3 region has 13 residues. This chain's CDR3 is CASSFRGNYGYTF. The CDR3 DNA is TGCGCCAGCAGCTTTCGAGGAAACTATGGCTACACCTTC.

This chain joins TRBV7-8 and TRBJ2-1; D might be TRBD1 (5 bases). Germline CDR1 and CDR2: SGHVS and FQNEAQ. The ends were cut back, 1 base at V and 5 bases at J, with 15 bases in the middle. The CDR3 runs 16 residues. This chain's CDR3 is CASSLEVQGRNNEQFF. As DNA, the CDR3 is TGTGCCAGCAGCTTAGAGGTGCAGGGTAGAAACAATGAGCAGTTCTTC. Combining the CDR3 with reference TRBV7-8 and TRBJ2-1 gives the whole variable domain GAGVSQSPRYKVAKRGQDVALRCDPISGHVSLFWYQQALGQGPEFLTYFQNEAQLDKSGLPSDRFFAERPEGSVSTLKIQRTQQEDSAVYLCASSLEVQGRNNEQFFGPGTRLTVL.